This T cell receptor beta chain comes out of a study of beta chain features in type 1 diabetes listed by TCRdb under 2018. For the study in its entirety: Patients and healthy donors did not differ in mean age, gender distribution, total cell number or subset yield. A total of 85 million to 140 million sorted cells were examined across all samples, and a strong correlation was observed between cell number per subset and RNA yield. The study compared the TCRB repertoires of sorted circulating CD4+ T cell subsets in recently diagnosed type 1 diabetes patients with those in matched healthy donors. Whereas all 30 or so donors provided naive and central memory subsets, regulatory and stem cell-like memory subsets were isolated from just 8 patients and roughly eight healthy donors.

Study-wide findings and limitations: A moderate but significant shortening of TCRB CDR3 length was observed in type 1 diabetes patients in all four CD4+ subsets. PCR may preferentially amplify shorter templates, but because patient and control samples were amplified and corrected together, any resulting skew would affect both groups equally. Only small numbers of individuals were included in the HLA sub-analyses, which left unresolved whether HLA type had any influence on TCRB rearrangement. Patients with type 1 diabetes made fewer insertions and deleted more nucleotides at VDJ recombination sites, implying thymic rearrangement abnormalities. Naive, central memory and regulatory TCRB repertoires appeared to be more similar among patients than among healthy donors. Because cDNA was sequenced instead of genomic DNA, highly expressing activated cells could be over-represented, though the groups showed no difference in activation or CD3 levels.

All of the isolated RNA was reverse transcribed with the High Capacity cDNA Reverse Transcription Kit, so expressed TCRB transcripts were sequenced. Deep immunoSEQ sequencing was performed on naive, central memory and regulatory T cell samples, with an average of around 3.4 million total reads per sample. Sorted cells were lysed in RLT buffer, and RNA was extracted using DNase-treated RNeasy Micro or Mini kits according to cell number. To prevent cross-contamination, each cell subset was processed individually, whereas patient and healthy donor samples were processed jointly. Using the immunoSEQ multiplex PCR, TCRB sequences were amplified from cDNA into 87-bp fragments spanning the CDR3 region. Sequencing of the amplicons was done on the Illumina HiSeq platform. Under the source paper's analysis protocol: PCR bias was corrected computationally using synthetic template baselines, and reads within Hamming distance 2 were collapsed, with unmergeable singletons discarded. Reads were aligned against IMGT to assign V, D and J genes, CDR3 length and insertions or deletions at six rearrangement sites. Within each subset, clonotype counts were normalized to sorted cell number, and only after that were true diversity and Gini coefficients computed with the tcR R package. The overlap coefficient, calculated on TCRB nucleotide sequences, was used to quantify repertoire sharing. As a proxy for the pre-selection repertoire, out-of-frame TCRB sequences from naive cells were analyzed. Not all clones reach the TCRdb copy of this immuneACCESS table, which keeps in-frame sequences only. Checked studies attribute under half of the gap to unresolved V genes and leave the rest unexplained. The DNA was the basis for D and trimming; V, J and clone size are from that table. The sample yields approximately 250,000 clones; around 24% were counted once. Around 0.013% of the sample lies in the top ten.

The germline V gene (reference sequence) yields LNHNV for CDR1 and YYDKDF for CDR2. The CDR3 numbers 13 residues from cysteine through phenylalanine. The CDR3 DNA has 39 bases and is translated from base 1. V is shortened by 3 bases, J by 4 bases, and the region joining them spans 6 bases. Each donor gave one peripheral blood draw, averaging approximately 110 mL, which was collected into heparinised tubes. Naive, central memory, regulatory and stem cell-like memory CD4+ T cells were sorted on a BD FACSAria II using a panel including CD45RO, CCR7, CD25, CD127, CD95 and CD27. A purity above 95% was achieved for all sorted populations. PBMCs were separated immediately by Lymphoprep density gradient centrifugation and were stained directly, without being cultured. So that batch effects would be minimized, each experiment stained and sorted samples in pairs, pairing one healthy donor with one patient.

This clone was seen only a few times. This clone's antigen is unknown. No quality values exist for individual bases; no much larger clone is one base distant. The material sequenced was naive CD4+ T cells from blood. The sample's cell subset or site label, in plain terms: true naive CD4+ T cells. This clonotype originated in a woman aged 25-40 years with type 1 diabetes. The chain joins TRBV15 to TRBJ2-2, with the D gene uncertain. The CDR3 loop reads CATSSIVTGELFF. Here is the DNA: TGTGCCACCAGCAGTATTGTCACCGGGGAGCTGTTTTTT.